This record looks at one T cell receptor beta chain sequence and its context. This CDR3 has 15 amino acids. V lost 1 base to trimming and J lost 4 bases, with 14 bases between them. Germline V gene lookup returns CDR1 SGHTA and CDR2 FQGNSA. This sample was included in a study of blood T cell dynamics during melanoma immunotherapy. Sequencing used immunoSEQ multiplex PCR; TCRdb keeps in-frame clones, though not all of them. The repertoire has 9,600 or so clones, roughly 85% of them found once; the top ten carry more than 0.85%. This sample's time point: week 3, after first cycle of checkpoint inhibitor.

The source of this sequence is a human donor with melanoma. The sample here was blood, taken from a patient treated with checkpoint blockade. The V call is TRBV7-2, the J call TRBJ2-7; no clear D. In DNA form, the CDR3 reads TGTGCCAGCAGCTTAGGGTGGGCCTCGAAGTACGAGCAGTACTTC. Its protein is CASSLGWASKYEQYF.